These 7 T cell receptor beta chains share one sample of origin, sequenced in a study of T cell responses to AZD1222 COVID-19 vaccine. The assay was immunoSEQ multiplex PCR, and TCRdb's table has in-frame clones only and misses some. The top ten clones hold more than 7.5% of a sample with fewer than 100,000 clones, around 87% of them seen once. The sample was peripheral blood, taken on day 0 of AZD1222 vaccination. These receptors were taken from an adult in good health.

The chain joins TRBV7-9 to TRBJ2-7, with a weak D call TRBD2 (7 bases). CDR1 SEHNR and CDR2 FQNEAQ come from the germline V gene (reference sequence). V gave up 2 bases and J gave up 6 bases, with 14 bases separating them. The CDR3 length is 14 residues. The CDR3 loop is CASSLTGGKVEQYF. CDR3 bases: TGTGCCAGCAGCTTAACGGGGGGCAAGGTCGAGCAGTACTTC.

The genes are TRBV29-1 and TRBJ1-1; a possible D gene is TRBD1 (5 bases). V lost 3 bases to trimming and J lost 0 bases, with 11 bases between them. The CDR3 is 14 amino acids. From germline, CDR1 is SQVTM and CDR2 ANQGSEA. The CDR3 sequence is CSVEFRGMNTEAFF. CDR3 sequence (DNA): TGCAGCGTTGAGTTTAGGGGTATGAACACTGAAGCTTTCTTT.

The chain is built from TRBV4-1 and TRBJ1-2; 7 bases line up with TRBD1. V shed 2 bases and J 6 bases; nucleotides not matched to a gene: 6. The CDR3 is made up of 14 amino acids. The germline V gene has CDR1 MGHRA and CDR2 YSYEKL. The CDR3 here is CASSQYQGGDGYTF. In DNA, the CDR3 is TGCGCCAGCAGCCAATACCAGGGGGGGGATGGCTACACCTTC.

The chain joins TRBV4-3 to TRBJ2-1; D is ambiguous. V was shortened by 4 bases and J by 4 bases, with 14 bases between the two germline ends. Germline V gene data show CDR1 as LGHNA and CDR2 as YSLEER. The CDR3 runs 15 residues. CDR3 DNA sequence: TGCGCCAGCAGCCCAGATTTAAGTTGGTACAATGAGCAGTTCTTC. Protein sequence: CASSPDLSWYNEQFF.

This clone has a handful of counts. CDR3 nucleotides: TGTGCCAGCAGTGCTACGGGCTACGATAGGGCTGAAGCTTTCTTT. As protein: CASSATGYDRAEAFF. The gene calls are TRBV9 and TRBJ1-1; D is undetermined. This CDR3 contains 15 residues. Trimming stripped 5 bases from V and 6 bases from J, with 20 bases between. Looked up from germline, CDR1 is SGDLS and CDR2 is YYNGEE.

Only one count was recorded for this clone. The chain employs TRBV5-1 and TRBJ2-7, with D unresolved. Trimming removed 2 bases at V and 2 bases at J, with 14 bases between. The CDR3 is 15 residues long. Germline values: CDR1 SGHRS, CDR2 YFSETQ. CDR3 nucleotides: TGCGCCAGCAGCTTTAACGGTCTTATCGCCTACGAGCAGTACTTC. It encodes CASSFNGLIAYEQYF.

The chain is built from TRBV2 and TRBJ1-5; possible D gene TRBD1, 5 bases. The germline V gene has CDR1 SNHLY and CDR2 FYNNEI. The CDR3 is made up of 13 amino acids. V was shortened by 3 bases and J by 9 bases, with 12 bases between the two germline ends. The CDR3 loop reads CASSETPGGPQHF. The CDR3 DNA reads TGTGCCAGCAGTGAGACACCGGGGGGGCCCCAGCATTTT.